This TCR beta chain was sequenced for a study of siplizumab effects on memory and regulatory T cells. Overall study results and limits: Sequences below about 10^-5 frequency were poorly captured. As a result, only a minor fraction of alloreactive clones mapped to unstimulated subsets. Roughly 80-95% of proliferating CD4+ or CD8+ clones defied assignment to a naive or memory phenotype. Greater diversity than memory cells seemed evident in naive T cells, which also appeared to be major alloresponse contributors.

As regards this clone: Its antigen remains unidentified.

Per sample, the assay covered about 9.5 x 10^4 TCR templates. Sequencing used immunoSEQ multiplex PCR; TCRdb keeps in-frame clones, though not all of them. Counted here are around 100,000 clones, 92% occurring once; the ten biggest clones make up 1% to 1.3%. The CDR3 contains 16 residues. The J gene is TRBJ2-1, the V gene TRBV21-1; whether TRBD2, the table's D call, matches the DNA was not checked. TRBV21-1 is deemed a pseudogene. The specimen sequenced was CD4+ T cells sorted from blood. The TCR comes from a human donor in good health. CDR3 nucleotide sequence: TGTGCCAACCCAAACGGGACTAGCGGGACCTACAATGAGCAGTTCTTC. This codes for CANPNGTSGTYNEQFF.